The rows below give T cell receptor beta chains drawn from one sample of a study of control samples from healthy donors and cancer patients. Repertoires were generated with immunoSEQ multiplex PCR, while TCRdb's copy carries only in-frame clones and drops some. The data hold about 130,000 clones, with roughly 94% observed a single time. Input material: PBMCs. The receptor source for this set is a man in his sixties with colorectal cancer. Each CDR3 is given with its conserved first and last residue. Each record gives: clone size, J gene, V gene, D gene, CDR3 DNA, CDR3 protein. The D gene is left open where the match is weak. Only part of the rows carry a size: once, few, many, or a class if the clone is expanded.

>NA|TRBJ2-6|TRBV6-5|NA
TGTGCCAGCCACACAAGGACTGGGGCCAACGTCCTGACTTTC
CASHTRTGANVLTF
>NA|TRBJ2-1|TRBV6-1|TRBD1
TGTGCCAGCAGTGAAGCGCAGGGGGAGCCCTACAATGAGCAGTTCTTC
CASSEAQGEPYNEQFF
>NA|TRBJ2-3|TRBV5-1|NA
TGCGCCAGCAGCTTGGATGTGGGGGCCGGCACAGATACGCAGTATTTT
CASSLDVGAGTDTQYF
>once|TRBJ1-2|TRBV5-8|NA
TGTGCCAGCAGCTTGGGGACAGTGTATGGCTACACCTTC
CASSLGTVYGYTF
>NA|TRBJ1-5|TRBV6-5|NA
TGTGCCAGCAGTACAGCGGTAGGGGGGCCCCAGCATTTT
CASSTAVGGPQHF
>NA|TRBJ2-6|TRBV5-1|NA
TGCGCCAGCAGCTGGAGGTACATGTCAGGGAGAGGGGCCAACGTCCTGACTTTC
CASSWRYMSGRGANVLTF
>NA|TRBJ2-3|TRBV18|TRBD1
TGTGCCAGCTCACCACCGCTGGGACAGGGGACTCGCACAGATACGCAGTATTTT
CASSPPLGQGTRTDTQYF
>NA|TRBJ2-3|TRBV6-5|NA
TGTGCCAGCTGCCTGGGGGGGGCAGGCACAGATACGCAGTATTTT
CASCLGGAGTDTQYF
>NA|TRBJ2-5|TRBV14|NA
TGTGCCAGCAGCCAAGGGGGGACCCAGTACTTC
CASSQGGTQYF
>NA|TRBJ1-2|TRBV6-6|NA
TGTGCCAGCAGTAGGACAGTGGAGGGCTACACCTTC
CASSRTVEGYTF
>NA|TRBJ2-5|TRBV9|NA
TGTGCCAGCAGCGTAGGGGGTCAAGGCCTCCAAGAGACCCAGTACTTC
CASSVGGQGLQETQYF
>many|TRBJ2-7|TRBV27|NA
TGTGCCAGCAGTTTAGAGGGCCCGTCCTACGAGCAGTACTTC
CASSLEGPSYEQYF
>NA|TRBJ2-3|TRBV5-4|TRBD2
TGTGCCAGCAGCTTGGAAGGAGCGGGGTCCACAGATACGCAGTATTTT
CASSLEGAGSTDTQYF
>NA|TRBJ1-1|TRBV5-1|NA
TGCGCCAGCAGCTTGGCCGGAACGGGGAACACTGAAGCTTTCTTT
CASSLAGTGNTEAFF
>NA|TRBJ1-1|TRBV6-2/TRBV6-3|NA
TGTGCCAGCAGTTACGAAGGGAGGAGCACTGAAGCTTTCTTT
CASSYEGRSTEAFF
>NA|TRBJ1-1|TRBV2|TRBD1
TGTGCCAGCACCAGGGGGGCAAGGGGAGAAGCTTTCTTT
CASTRGARGEAFF
>NA|TRBJ2-2|TRBV5-6|NA
TGTGCCAGCAGCCGAGGCATCACCGGGGAGCTGTTTTTT
CASSRGITGELFF
>once|TRBJ1-5|TRBV2|NA
TGTGCCAGCAGTGAAAGACCCAATCAGCCCCAGCATTTT
CASSERPNQPQHF
>NA|TRBJ1-1|TRBV6-1|NA
TGTGCCAGCAGTGAATTCGGAGGCGGGAGTTCTGAAGCTTTCTTT
CASSEFGGGSSEAFF
>once|TRBJ1-1|TRBV18|NA
TGTGCCAGCTCACCAACGGGGAACACTGAAGCTTTCTTT
CASSPTGNTEAFF
>NA|TRBJ2-5|TRBV3-1/TRBV3-2|NA
TGTGCCAGCAGCCAAGATCATCGGGGGGCGGTGACCCAGTACTTC
CASSQDHRGAVTQYF
>NA|TRBJ2-7|TRBV11-2|TRBD1
TGTGCCAGCATCCCCGGGACAGGGGACACCTACGAGCAGTACTTC
CASIPGTGDTYEQYF
>NA|TRBJ1-3|TRBV5-4|NA
TGTGCCAGCAGCTTGGGACACCAACTCTCTGGAAACACCATATATTTT
CASSLGHQLSGNTIYF
>once|TRBJ1-2|TRBV29-1|NA
TGCTCGGGCGGATCGGACTATGGCTACACCTTC
CSGGSDYGYTF
>NA|TRBJ1-1|TRBV19|NA
TGTGCCAGTAGCCCAGAGGGGGGAGTTACTGAAGCTTTCTTT
CASSPEGGVTEAFF
>once|TRBJ2-7|TRBV20-1|NA
TGCTGGGATTGGAACGAGCAGTACTTC
CWDWNEQYF
>NA|TRBJ1-3|TRBV6-5|NA
TGTGCCAGCAGTTACTCTTGGACGGACTCTGGAAACACCATATATTTT
CASSYSWTDSGNTIYF
>NA|TRBJ1-1|TRBV3-1/TRBV3-2|TRBD1
TGTGCCAGCAGCCAATCGACAGGGGCACCGAACACTGAAGCTTTCTTT
CASSQSTGAPNTEAFF